The T cell receptor (beta chain) described here comes from a study of spatial heterogeneity in lung cancer. Study findings and constraints: Tumors with more nonsynonymous mutations had more expanded intratumoral alpha and beta TCRs.

TCRdb reprocessed the 5' RACE reads via MiXCR and lists one record per CDR3 protein. The sample holds 4,000 to 6,000 distinct CDR3 sequences; about 7% are singletons and the top ten take under 45%. This clonotype has a count of ten or more. Antigen: not known. This beta chain is an unintended read in a library built for alpha chains; its size means little. Looked up from germline, CDR1 is MNHEY and CDR2 is SMNVEV (reference sequence). This CDR3 has 13 amino acids. The V end lost 2 bases, the J end lost 5 bases, and 9 bases lay between the germline ends. Time point of the sample: sample taken at primary tumor resection. Whole RNA, which was extracted from tumor, nontumor lung tissue or frozen PBMC, was sequenced without any cell sorting.

This clonotype was obtained from a female donor with early-stage non-small cell lung cancer. The material was lung tumor tissue, obtained at surgery. The chain is built from TRBV27 and TRBJ2-5; D gene unclear. The CDR3: CASSLTSRETQYF. The CDR3 nucleotides are TGTGCCAGCAGTTTAACTTCCAGGGAGACCCAGTACTTC.